This T cell receptor (beta chain) was documented in a study of Ad26.COV2.S vaccination and SARS-CoV-2 variants. The treatment here: around 19 received Ad26.COV2.S at low or high dose, single or two shots; 5 received placebo; per-sample allocation not given. Samples were taken on day 63 after the first vaccine or placebo injection. Trimming cost V 0 bases and J 3 bases, with 9 bases left between them. CDR1 is MGHRA and CDR2 is YSYEKL in the germline V gene. The CDR3 is 15 amino acids. This clone is a singleton in its sample. No antigen is known for it. The study's findings and limits: After vaccination, reports described spike-specific CD8+ and CD4+ T cell responses as showing substantial breadth. Greater spike-specific TCR breadth was seen in vaccine recipients than in placebo recipients.

Assay used: immunoSEQ multiplex PCR; TCRdb lists only in-frame clones, some missing. The repertoire holds 410,000 or so clones, with over 75% as singletons. The sequenced sample was peripheral blood, obtained in a trial of Ad26.COV2.S vaccine versus placebo. The origin of this receptor is a person between 18 and 65 years old who received the Ad26.COV2.S COVID-19 vaccine or a placebo. The V gene is TRBV4-1, the J gene TRBJ1-3, with unresolved D. CDR3 bases: TGCGCCAGCAGCCAAGATCGAGGGATTGGAAACACCATATATTTT. As protein: CASSQDRGIGNTIYF.